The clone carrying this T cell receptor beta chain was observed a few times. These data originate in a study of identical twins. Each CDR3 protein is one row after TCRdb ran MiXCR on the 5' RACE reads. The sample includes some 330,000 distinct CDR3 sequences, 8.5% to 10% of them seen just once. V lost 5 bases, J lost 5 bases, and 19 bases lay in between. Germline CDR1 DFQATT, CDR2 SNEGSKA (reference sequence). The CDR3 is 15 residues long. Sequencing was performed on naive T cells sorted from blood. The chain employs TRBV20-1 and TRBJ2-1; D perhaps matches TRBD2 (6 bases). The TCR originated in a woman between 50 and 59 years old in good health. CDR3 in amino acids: CSAPGRLASDNEQFF. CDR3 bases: TGCAGTGCTCCAGGGAGGCTAGCGTCCGACAATGAGCAGTTCTTC.